This TCR beta chain was found in a study of naive and memory T cell subsets. Study findings and constraints: A few larger clonotypes appeared in naive repertoires, especially CD8, possibly memory cells re-expressing CD45RA. In naive cells, over 95% of TCR sequences were seen only once.

Two oligonucleotides, mixed equimolar, formed the beta constant-region primer covering TRBC1 and TRBC2. Ligated cDNA was amplified by four rounds of PCR with nested alpha and beta constant-region primers and SP2. TCRdb passed the UMI-ligation and nested PCR reads through MiXCR, listing each CDR3 protein once. The sample has about 160,000 distinct CDR3 sequences; over 20% are singletons. This clonotype was detected a few times. The antigen is unknown. Cells stained for CD3, CD4, CD8, CD45RA and CD27 were sorted into four subsets. Germline V gene lookup returns CDR1 WSHSY and CDR2 SAAADI. V trimming: 10 bases; J trimming: 7 bases; junction bases outside the gene matches: 11. The CDR3 consists of 14 residues.

This rearrangement joins TRBV10-2 to TRBJ1-4, with 8 bases lining up with TRBD1. The clonotype originates from a human donor in good health. The specimen was naive CD4+ T cells from blood. The CDR3 DNA is TGCGCCATCGCGTCAGGGGGCGACTCTGAAAAACTGTTTTTT. Protein sequence: CAIASGGDSEKLFF.